The 11 T cell receptor beta chains below were found in one sample sequenced in a study of cytomegalovirus exposure and HLA in healthy donors. PCR employed 60 Vbeta and 13 Jbeta primers. Some clones are missing from TCRdb's copy, which holds only in-frame ones; the method was immunoSEQ multiplex PCR. The sample includes roughly 150,000 clones, about 85% of them seen just once. Sequencing was performed on PBMCs. The receptor set was obtained from a woman younger than 35 in good health and CMV-seronegative.

The V call is TRBV28, the J call TRBJ2-3; possibly TRBD2 for D (5 bases). Germline CDR1 reads MDHEN; CDR2 reads SYDVKM. This CDR3 has 11 residues. V lost 6 bases to trimming and J lost 9 bases, with 10 bases between them. The CDR3 DNA is TGTGCCAGCAGCAGCAAGCGGACGCAGTATTTT. Translated, it gives CASSSKRTQYF.

The J gene is TRBJ2-7, the V gene TRBV6-5; possibly TRBD1 for D (6 bases). Per the germline V gene, CDR1 is MNHEY and CDR2 is SVGAGI. The germline V and J ends were trimmed by 6 bases and 3 bases, with 15 bases remaining between them. The CDR3 extends over 14 amino acids. CDR3 protein: CASSSGTRGYEQYF. The CDR3 DNA reads as TGTGCCAGCAGCTCCGGGACCAGGGGCTACGAGCAGTACTTC.

This chain links TRBV18 with TRBJ2-7; D perhaps matches TRBD2 (6 bases). Germline V lookup: CDR1 KGHSH, CDR2 LQKENI. The V end was cut by 2 bases, the J end by 1 base, with 12 bases between. The CDR3 contains 15 residues. The CDR3 protein is CASSPALARSYEQYF. The CDR3 DNA follows: TGTGCCAGCTCACCAGCGCTAGCGAGATCCTACGAGCAGTACTTC.

The CDR3 region is CASSPRTGGQETQYF. The CDR3 coding sequence is TGTGCCAGTAGTCCAAGGACAGGGGGCCAAGAGACCCAGTACTTC. The chain is built from TRBV19 and TRBJ2-5; 10 positions match TRBD1. Germline values: CDR1 LNHDA, CDR2 SQIVND (reference sequence). CDR3 length: 15 residues. V shed 5 bases and J 1 base; nucleotides not matched to a gene: 4.

The chain is built from TRBV10-3 and TRBJ2-7, with TRBD2 matching 9 bases. The germline V gene has CDR1 ENHRY and CDR2 SYGVKD. The V and J ends lost 2 bases and 2 bases, in that order; junction bases with no gene match: 4. This CDR3 region has 15 residues. The CDR3 region has the DNA TGTGCCATCAGTGAGGGTAGCGGGGGACCCTACGAGCAGTACTTC. Translation: CAISEGSGGPYEQYF.

In its sample, this clone was seen a few times. The junction shows a germline mismatch at one end, possibly a read error. CDR3 DNA: TGTGCCAGCAGCCTAGCCGCGGGCCAGGGGGCCCGTTCACCCCTCCACTTT. Encoded protein: CASSLAAGQGARSPLHF. The V gene is TRBV7-9, the J gene TRBJ1-6, with 8 bases fitting TRBD1. The CDR3 contains 17 residues. Germline V lookup: CDR1 SEHNR, CDR2 FQNEAQ (reference sequence).

This rearrangement joins TRBV6-6 to TRBJ1-5; weak D call: TRBD1 (5 bases). V was cut by 5 bases and J by 5 bases, with 16 bases left in between. The CDR3 loop spans 15 amino acids. From germline, CDR1 is MNHNY and CDR2 SVGAGI (reference sequence). DNA of the CDR3: TGTGCCAGCAGTACCCGAGACGGAGGGGATCAGCCCCAGCATTTT. Its protein is CASSTRDGGDQPQHF.

The rearrangement uses TRBV18 and TRBJ2-7; a weak D match, TRBD1 (6 bases). Germline values: CDR1 KGHSH, CDR2 LQKENI. The V end was cut by 3 bases, the J end by 1 base, with 13 bases between. CDR3 length: 15 amino acids. As DNA, the CDR3 is TGTGCCAGCTCACCGACAGGCGCGACGTCCTACGAGCAGTACTTC. It encodes CASSPTGATSYEQYF.

The chain has TRBV6-5 and TRBJ1-3, with no clear D. The CDR3 length is 13 residues. V was cut by 2 bases and J by 4 bases, with 6 bases left in between. The germline gives CDR1 MNHEY, CDR2 SVGAGI. Written as DNA, the CDR3 is TGTGCCAGCAGTTACGGAGGGGGAAACACCATATATTTT. It is translated as CASSYGGGNTIYF.

This chain joins TRBV19 and TRBJ2-7; 9 positions match TRBD2. J gave up 5 bases and V 3 bases, and 11 bases lay outside the gene matches. Germline V CDR1 and CDR2: LNHDA, SQIVND (reference sequence). This CDR3 is 16 amino acids long. CDR3 nucleotide sequence: TGTGCCAGTAGTATTCGGGCGGGAGGGCGCCTCGACGAGCAGTACTTC. This codes for CASSIRAGGRLDEQYF.

The chain uses TRBV4-3 and TRBJ2-5, with TRBD1 as a possible D gene (6 bases). The DNA end lines up better with TRBJ2-7; the J call may be wrong. The germline V gene has CDR1 LGHNA and CDR2 YSLEER. The CDR3 is 14 residues long. The CDR3 coding sequence is TGCGCCAGCAGCCAAGAAGGCAGGGGATACGAGCAGTACTTC. Translated, it gives CASSQEGRGYEQYF.